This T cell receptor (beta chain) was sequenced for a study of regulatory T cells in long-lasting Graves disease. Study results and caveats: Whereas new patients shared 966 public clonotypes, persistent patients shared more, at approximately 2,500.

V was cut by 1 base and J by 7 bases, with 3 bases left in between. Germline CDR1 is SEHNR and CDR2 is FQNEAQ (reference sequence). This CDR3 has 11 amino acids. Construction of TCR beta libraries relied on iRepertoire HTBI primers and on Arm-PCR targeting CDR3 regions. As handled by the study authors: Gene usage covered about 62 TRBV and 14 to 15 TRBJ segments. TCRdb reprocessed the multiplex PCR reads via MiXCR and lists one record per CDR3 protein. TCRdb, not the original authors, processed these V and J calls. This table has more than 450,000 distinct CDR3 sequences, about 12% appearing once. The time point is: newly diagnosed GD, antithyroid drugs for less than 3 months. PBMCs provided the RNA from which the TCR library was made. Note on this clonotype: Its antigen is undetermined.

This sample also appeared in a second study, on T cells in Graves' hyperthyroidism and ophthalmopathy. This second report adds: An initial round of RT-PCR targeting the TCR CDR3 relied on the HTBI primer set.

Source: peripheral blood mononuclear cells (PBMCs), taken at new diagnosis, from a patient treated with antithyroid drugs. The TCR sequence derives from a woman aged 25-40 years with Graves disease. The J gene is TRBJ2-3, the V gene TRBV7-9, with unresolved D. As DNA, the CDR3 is TGTGCCAGCAGCTTAGATTATACGCAGTATTTT. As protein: CASSLDYTQYF.